This T cell receptor beta chain was observed in a study of cytomegalovirus exposure and HLA in healthy donors (dated by TCRdb to about 2017). General notes on the study: According to an earlier analysis of a few hundred of the donors, about 179 million T cells yielded 117 million unique TCR beta sequences and 276 Gb of sequence data. An early release covering roughly 640 HLA-typed donors comprised approximately 300 gigabases of sequencing data and approximately 80 million unique TCR sequences. Among the roughly 390 genotyped donors, about 83% belonged to the genetic ancestry cluster associated with self-reported Caucasian donors. The study aimed to test whether signatures of past pathogen exposure could be identified by cataloging public T cell receptors. The T cell repertoires of around 730 subjects were profiled by immunosequencing and related to cytomegalovirus serostatus. In addition to the first cohort of 666 subjects, a separate validation cohort of around 110 different subjects was used. The study combined high-throughput TCR immunosequencing, statistical association of individual TCRs with disease status, and machine learning to predict cytomegalovirus infection status. A later analysis re-examined previously published TCR beta repertoires from roughly 650 donors and added high-resolution HLA genotyping to investigate patterns of TCR occurrence. The later analysis used no new phenotypic data to find candidate immune exposures, relying instead on TCR beta sequences and their occurrence across donors. In an earlier analysis of several hundred of the donors, high-throughput TCR beta sequencing was used to judge whether each TCR beta V gene segment behaved as functional or pseudogenic. Donor age, sex, ethnicity and CMV serostatus were collected together with the repertoire data. In a later genetic analysis, genome-wide SNP genotypes for about 55% of the roughly 700 donors were used, and that subset was treated as a discovery cohort. Every repertoire in the discovery cohort had been generated on one and the same sequencing platform. Class I and class II HLA loci were covered by the typing at four-digit resolution. Typing coverage differed by locus: A, B, C, DRB1 and DQB1 were typed in about 620-640 donors, DQA1 in about 560, DPA1 in around 600, and DPB1 in 450 to 490. Four to six DR-DQ haplotypes were handled as single units for association and clustering, since linkage in the cohort was strong. On average, 235,054 unique TCR beta nucleotide sequences were sequenced per donor among a few hundred genotyped donors of the cohort, with roughly 18% of those sequences being non-productive.

Beyond this particular receptor, the publication reports: According to a later analysis, most CMV-associated TCR beta chains appeared to be HLA-restricted, and the HLA associations seemed to be driven largely by CMV exposure. According to the authors, the approach could potentially be generalized to other disease states and immunological phenotypes. The classifier was reported to diagnose cytomegalovirus status with high specificity and sensitivity in both the original and validation cohorts. In a later analysis, several top co-occurrence clusters were reported to appear linked to parvovirus B19, influenza, CMV and Epstein-Barr virus. V-gene and J-gene trimming of TCR beta chains was associated with a missense DCLRE1C variant in a later genetic analysis, and the association was replicated in an independent cohort. Roughly uniform sequencing depth across donors was assumed in presence/absence analyses, although this assumption may not hold. The study listed 150 to 200 TCR beta chains as associated with cytomegalovirus. Broadly in line with IMGT annotations, most TCR beta V segments showed up in productive rearrangements about 90% or about 30% of the time in an earlier analysis of 450 to 750 of the donors. Most TCR sequences were observed very rarely across donors, whereas some public TCRs were present in many individuals. The only immune exposure information available for the cohort was CMV serostatus. Because counts were too low, fewer than 20 rarely observed V segments, including chromosome 9 orphons, were excluded from the earlier analysis of fewer than 650 of the donors. According to a later analysis, TCR association rates differed among HLA loci, with DRB1 alleles showing the most associated TCRs and HLA-C alleles showing the fewest. Assigning TCR associations to individual alleles was difficult when HLA alleles, especially DR and DQ, strongly co-occurred. Linkage disequilibrium might explain the correlated functional status among segregating V segments, but an unknown experimental factor could not be ruled out. The cohort was sequenced for TCR beta chains only, and without alpha or paired-chain data the features that could be detected were limited. Specific HLA alleles were associated with 15,000 to 20,000 TCR beta sequences at a false discovery rate of 0.05 in a later analysis. A few of the identified cytomegalovirus-associated TCR beta chains were confirmed in vitro to be specific for cytomegalovirus antigens. Compared with equally common non-associated chains, HLA-associated TCR beta chains in a later analysis were more clonally expanded and had lower generation probabilities. A later genetic analysis reported fewer N-insertions in productive TCRs among donors in an Asian-associated ancestry cluster than the approximately 700-donor mean. The sequencing pipeline was judged likely to have produced a cluster of highly shared sequence variants as a technical artifact. HLA typing was unavailable for some donors at each locus, so association tests used only the typed subset. Some IMGT-functional V segments, including TRBV6-2 and TRBV6-3, could not be told apart with the 87-base-pair reads, so those segments were excluded. A further reported finding was that TCR beta sequences accurately predicted the HLA-A and HLA-B alleles for most subjects in the first cohort.

The library was built by means of the immunoSEQ multiplex PCR assay. For the multiplex PCR, a mixture combining 60 forward primers for TCR Vbeta segments and 13 reverse primers for TCR Jbeta segments was used. The CDR3 region of rearranged TCR beta genes was amplified from genomic DNA by a multiplex PCR assay. Amplified TCR beta libraries were sequenced as 87-base-pair reads on the Illumina HiSeq System. In the original analysis: Across the 666 repertoires, a later analysis counted 78 million or so unique TCR beta chains, around 11 million of which were shared by at least two donors. Raw reads were error-corrected and collapsed into unique sequences with a nearest-neighbor algorithm that merged closely related sequences to remove PCR and sequencing errors. To assign V, D and J gene segments, CDR3 sequences were aligned to IMGT reference sequences. For a sequence to be retained, at least a six-nucleotide match to both a V gene segment and a J gene segment was required. Rearrangements were classified as productive when the CDR3 lacked stop codons and remained in frame with V and J, and all other rearrangements were classified as non-productive. Following IMGT convention, CDR3 was defined as the stretch from the second conserved V-encoded cysteine to the conserved J-encoded phenylalanine. The earlier analysis of fewer than 750 of the donors excluded sequences that lacked an unambiguous match to a single V gene segment. In an earlier analysis of a few hundred of the donors, V segments were called functional above 56.7% productive rearrangements and were called segregating when the between-donor standard deviation exceeded 5%. A statistical classification framework was developed to diagnose cytomegalovirus status using the catalog of TCR beta chain sequences. In a later analysis, TCR nucleotide sequences were compared against IMGT/GENE-DB human TR gene sequences so that V and J genes could be assigned. Using the TCRdist pipeline, a later analysis assigned CDR3 sequences along with most-parsimonious VDJ recombination scenarios. In a later analysis, every TCR beta chain was defined by the combination of its CDR3 amino acid sequence and its V-gene family, and reads without a unique V-gene family were dropped. A later analysis removed 550 to 650 highly shared, low-generation-probability nucleotide sequences to deal with suspected cross-contamination and a sequencing artifact. In a later analysis, a clonal expansion index for each public chain was calculated from normalized within-repertoire ranks of inferred template counts. Generation probabilities in a later analysis came from a VDJ recombination model fitted to out-of-frame rearrangements, and those results were checked against IGoR. In a later analysis, hypergeometric tests were used to score TCR-TCR, TCR-HLA and TCR-CMV co-occurrence, with a repertoire-size bias correction applied to TCR pairs. In a later analysis, false discovery rates were estimated by permuting HLA or CMV assignments 20 times. A later analysis grouped co-occurring TCRs with DBSCAN, adding TCRdist sequence similarity when clustering within HLA-allele-positive subsets. Repertoires with fewer than 30,000 or more than 120,000 public chains were left out of co-occurrence clustering, as were about five repertoires with anomalous nucleotide sharing. TCRdb mirrors the immuneACCESS table, restricted to in-frame sequences. Some clones are absent from its copies; in checked studies, under half trace to an unresolved V gene, and the reason for the others is unknown. D and trimming come from the DNA, and the V and J calls and clone size come from that table. The sample table holds 150,000 to 200,000 clones. The ten largest make up approximately 0.72% of the sample.

Trimming takes 3 bases from V and 0 bases from J, and the germline ends sit 14 bases apart. Spanning cysteine to phenylalanine, the CDR3 consists of 15 amino acids. Here the CDR3 DNA is all that survives: 45 bases in frame from base 1. CDR1 and CDR2, looked up from the germline V gene (reference sequence), are GTSNPN and SVGIG. The cohort consisted of more than 650 healthy bone marrow donors. At the time of sampling, every cohort member was nominally healthy, though immune exposures that went unrecorded were likely present. The donor was CMV seropositive and belonged to the group of 250 to 300 seropositive cohort members. A peripheral blood sample was provided by each donor, and peripheral blood mononuclear cells were used for TCR beta sequencing. The Qiagen DNeasy Blood Extraction Kit was used to extract genomic DNA from the blood cell samples. Note on this clone: No cognate antigen has been identified for it.

The sequenced material came from PBMCs. The V and J genes are TRBV30 and TRBJ1-2; no D gene can be assigned with confidence. The sequence came from a woman in her late teens or twenties in good health and CMV-seropositive. The CDR3 amino acid sequence is: CAWRSTRDSNYGYTF. The sequence in DNA is TGTGCCTGGAGATCAACTCGGGATTCTAACTATGGCTACACCTTC.